These 9 T cell receptor beta chains came from one sample sequenced in a study of neurological immune-mediated disorders. TCRdb analysed the 5' RACE reads with MiXCR anew, one entry per CDR3 protein. Altogether roughly 90,000 distinct CDR3 sequences are present, around 3.5% being singletons, with the ten largest covering about 2.9%. Sequencing was performed on PBMCs. All receptors come from a woman aged 50 to 60 with multiple sclerosis.

This clonotype was detected ten times or more. The chain recombines TRBV20-1 with TRBJ2-1, with TRBD2 identical over 8 bases. The CDR3 consists of 15 residues. The V and J ends lost 0 bases and 4 bases, in that order; junction bases with no gene match: 5. CDR1 DFQATT and CDR2 SNEGSKA come from the germline V gene (reference sequence). The CDR3 nucleotides are TGCAGTGCTAGAGATCTCTCGGGGGGGTACAATGAGCAGTTCTTC. It codes for CSARDLSGGYNEQFF.

In this sample, this clonotype turned up many times. The chain is built from TRBV7-9 and TRBJ1-2; 7 nucleotides line up with TRBD1. Germline CDR1 reads SEHNR; CDR2 reads FQNEAQ (reference sequence). This CDR3 region has 16 residues. V lost 1 base, J lost 2 bases, and 7 bases stayed unmatched. CDR3 in DNA: TGTGCCAGCAGCTTAGGCAAACAGGGGCGAAACTATGGCTACACCTTC. Translation: CASSLGKQGRNYGYTF.

This clonotype occurred many times. The chain combines TRBV7-9 with TRBJ1-6; 10 bases align to TRBD1. Germline CDR1 and CDR2: SEHNR and FQNEAQ (reference sequence). The CDR3 is made up of 14 amino acids. Unmatched junction bases numbered 1, after V lost 5 bases and J lost 6 bases. The DNA for the CDR3 is TGTGCCAGCAGCCGGGACAGGGGTAATTCACCCCTCCACTTT. Its translation is CASSRDRGNSPLHF.

The chain has TRBV7-9 and TRBJ1-4, with D perhaps TRBD1 (5 bases). The CDR3 totals 14 residues. The germline V and J ends were trimmed by 3 bases and 7 bases, with 12 bases remaining between them. Germline-derived CDR1 and CDR2 are SEHNR and FQNEAQ (reference sequence). CDR3 protein: CASSFWFGTEKLFF. Written as DNA, the CDR3 is TGTGCCAGCAGCTTTTGGTTTGGGACTGAAAAACTGTTTTTT.

This clonotype appeared many times. CDR3 sequence reads: CASTLGGPPQPQHF. The CDR3 bases are TGTGCCAGCACCCTAGGGGGCCCCCCTCAGCCCCAGCATTTT. The chain combines TRBV7-8 with TRBJ1-5, with TRBD1 matching 7 bases. CDR1 is SGHVS, CDR2 FQNEAQ, per germline. The CDR3 covers 14 residues. The trim removed 7 bases at V and 6 bases at J, leaving 9 bases unmatched.

This clonotype was recorded many times. The chain employs TRBV29-1 and TRBJ2-5; 8 bases are shared with TRBD1. The CDR3 sequence is 15 residues long. After removal of 1 base from V and 5 bases from J, the junction contained 9 bases not matched to a gene. Looked up from germline, CDR1 is SQVTM and CDR2 is ANQGSEA. CDR3 loop: CSVEGQGPLGETQYF. CDR3 DNA sequence: TGCAGCGTTGAAGGACAGGGGCCCTTGGGGGAGACCCAGTACTTC.

This clonotype was recorded many times. A much larger clone differs by one base, so this may be a read error. The rearrangement uses TRBV12-3 or TRBV12-4 and TRBJ1-6; unclear D gene. The CDR3 loop spans 15 amino acids. The CDR3: CASMGRSSYNSHLHF. CDR3 sequence (DNA): TGTGCCAGCATGGGTAGGAGCTCCTATAATTCACACCTCCACTTT.

In this sample, this clonotype turned up a few times. The V gene is TRBV5-1, the J gene TRBJ2-3; the D gene is possibly TRBD1 (6 bases). This CDR3 is built from 13 residues. The germline V gene encodes CDR1 SGHRS and CDR2 YFSETQ. The V and J ends lost 2 bases and 3 bases respectively, with 7 bases between them. CDR3 DNA: TGCGCCAGCAGCTTAACAGGGACAGATACGCAGTATTTT. This codes for CASSLTGTDTQYF.

At least ten counts were recorded for this clonotype. This rearrangement joins TRBV5-6 to TRBJ1-6; tentative D call: TRBD1 (6 bases). Germline CDR1 and CDR2: SGHDT and YYEEEE. The CDR3 runs to 14 residues. The ends were cut back, 2 bases at V and 7 bases at J, with 10 bases in the middle. The CDR3 bases are TGTGCCAGCAGCTTTCAGGGGTCAAATTCACCCCTCCACTTT. It codes for CASSFQGSNSPLHF.